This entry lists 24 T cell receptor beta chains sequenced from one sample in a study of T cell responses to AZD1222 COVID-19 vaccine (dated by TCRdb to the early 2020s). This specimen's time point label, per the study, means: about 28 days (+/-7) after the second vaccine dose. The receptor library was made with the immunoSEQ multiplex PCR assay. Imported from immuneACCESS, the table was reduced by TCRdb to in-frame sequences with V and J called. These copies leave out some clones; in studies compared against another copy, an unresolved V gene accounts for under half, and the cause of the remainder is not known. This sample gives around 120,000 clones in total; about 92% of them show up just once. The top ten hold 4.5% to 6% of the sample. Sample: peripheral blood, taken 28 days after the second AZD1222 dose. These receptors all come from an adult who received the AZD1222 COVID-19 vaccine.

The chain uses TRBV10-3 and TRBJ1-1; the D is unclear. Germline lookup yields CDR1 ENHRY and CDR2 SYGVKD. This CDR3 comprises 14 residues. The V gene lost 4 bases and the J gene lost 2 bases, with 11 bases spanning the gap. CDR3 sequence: CAISARATNTEAFF. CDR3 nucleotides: TGTGCCATCAGTGCGCGGGCAACAAACACTGAAGCTTTCTTT.

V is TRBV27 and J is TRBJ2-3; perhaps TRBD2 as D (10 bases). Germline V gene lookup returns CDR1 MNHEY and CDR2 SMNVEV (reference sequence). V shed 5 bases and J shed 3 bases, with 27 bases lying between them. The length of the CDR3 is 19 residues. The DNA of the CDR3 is TGTGCCAGCAGTGCTACAGGGGGCGGGACTAGCGTTTGGACAGATACGCAGTATTTT. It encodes CASSATGGGTSVWTDTQYF.

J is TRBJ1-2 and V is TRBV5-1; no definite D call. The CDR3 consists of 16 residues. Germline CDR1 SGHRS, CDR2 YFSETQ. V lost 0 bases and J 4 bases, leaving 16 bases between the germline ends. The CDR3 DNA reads TGCGCCAGCAGCTTGGCCCCAATTACAGTTTCCTATGGCTACACCTTC. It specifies CASSLAPITVSYGYTF.

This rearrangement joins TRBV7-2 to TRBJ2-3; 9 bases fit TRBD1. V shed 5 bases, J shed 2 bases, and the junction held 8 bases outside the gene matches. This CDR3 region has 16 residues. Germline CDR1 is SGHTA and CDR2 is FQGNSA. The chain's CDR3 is CASSPRTGALTDTQYF. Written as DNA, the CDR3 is TGTGCCAGCAGCCCGAGGACAGGGGCCCTCACAGATACGCAGTATTTT.

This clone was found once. The CDR3 protein is CASSLSYSPLHF. CDR3 sequence (DNA): TGTGCCAGCAGCTTAAGTTATTCACCCCTCCACTTT. The rearrangement uses TRBV7-9 and TRBJ1-6, with D uncertain. Germline assignment: CDR1 SEHNR and CDR2 FQNEAQ (reference sequence). CDR3 length: 12 amino acids. V was cut by 2 bases and J by 8 bases, with 4 bases left in between.

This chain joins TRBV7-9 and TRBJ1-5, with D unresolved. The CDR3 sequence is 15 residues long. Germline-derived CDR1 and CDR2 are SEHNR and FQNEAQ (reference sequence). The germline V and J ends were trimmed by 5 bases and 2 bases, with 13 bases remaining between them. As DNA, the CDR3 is TGTGCCAGCAGCATAGGACGGGCGGGCAATCAGCCCCAGCATTTT. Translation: CASSIGRAGNQPQHF.

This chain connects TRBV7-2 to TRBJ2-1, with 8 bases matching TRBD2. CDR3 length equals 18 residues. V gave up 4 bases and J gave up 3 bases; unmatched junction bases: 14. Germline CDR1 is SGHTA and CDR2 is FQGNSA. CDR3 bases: TGTGCCAGCAGCTGGGGCGGGGGGCCTGGTTCCGGCTACAATGAGCAGTTCTTC. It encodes CASSWGGGPGSGYNEQFF. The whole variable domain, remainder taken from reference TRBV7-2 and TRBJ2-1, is GAGVSQSPSNKVTEKGKDVELRCDPISGHTALYWYRQSLGQGLEFLIYFQGNSAPDKSGLPSDRFSAERTGGSVSTLTIQRTQQEDSAVYLCASSWGGGPGSGYNEQFFGPGTRLTVL.

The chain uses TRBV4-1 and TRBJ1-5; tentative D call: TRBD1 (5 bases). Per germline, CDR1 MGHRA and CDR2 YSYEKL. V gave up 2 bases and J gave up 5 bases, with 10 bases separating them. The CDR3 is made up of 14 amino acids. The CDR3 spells CASSQPGGYQPQHF. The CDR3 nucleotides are TGCGCCAGCAGCCAACCTGGGGGGTATCAGCCCCAGCATTTT.

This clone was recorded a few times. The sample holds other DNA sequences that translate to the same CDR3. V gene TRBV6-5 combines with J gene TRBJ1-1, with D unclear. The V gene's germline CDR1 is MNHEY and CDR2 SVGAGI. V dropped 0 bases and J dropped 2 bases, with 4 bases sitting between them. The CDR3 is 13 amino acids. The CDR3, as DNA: TGTGCCAGCAGTTACTCGGCTAACACTGAAGCTTTCTTT. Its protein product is CASSYSANTEAFF.

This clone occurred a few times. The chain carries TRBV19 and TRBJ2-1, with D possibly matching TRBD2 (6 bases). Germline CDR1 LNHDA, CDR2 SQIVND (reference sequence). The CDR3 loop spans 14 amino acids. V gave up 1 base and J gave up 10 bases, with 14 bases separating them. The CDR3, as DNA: TGTGCCAGTAGTATAGTATCGGGACTCTCAGAGCAGTTCTTC. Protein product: CASSIVSGLSEQFF.

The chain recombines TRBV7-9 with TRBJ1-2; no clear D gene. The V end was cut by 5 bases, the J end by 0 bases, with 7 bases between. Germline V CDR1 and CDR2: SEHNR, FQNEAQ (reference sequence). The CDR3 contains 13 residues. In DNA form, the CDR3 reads TGTGCCAGCAGCCCTGGGCCTAACTATGGCTACACCTTC. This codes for CASSPGPNYGYTF.

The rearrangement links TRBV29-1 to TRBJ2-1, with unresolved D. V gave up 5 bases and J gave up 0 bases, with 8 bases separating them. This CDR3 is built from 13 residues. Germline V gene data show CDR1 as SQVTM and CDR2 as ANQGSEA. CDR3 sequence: CSVRASSYNEQFF. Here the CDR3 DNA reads TGCAGCGTTAGGGCGAGCTCCTACAATGAGCAGTTCTTC.

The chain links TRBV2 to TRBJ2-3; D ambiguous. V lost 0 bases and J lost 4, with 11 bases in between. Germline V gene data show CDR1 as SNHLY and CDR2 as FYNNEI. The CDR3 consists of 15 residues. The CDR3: CASSEASTGADTQYF. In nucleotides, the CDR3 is TGTGCCAGCAGTGAAGCTAGTACTGGGGCAGATACGCAGTATTTT.

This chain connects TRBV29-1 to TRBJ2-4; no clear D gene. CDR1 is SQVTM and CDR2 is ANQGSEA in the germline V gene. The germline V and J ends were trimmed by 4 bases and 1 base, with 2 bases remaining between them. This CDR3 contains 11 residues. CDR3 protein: CSVVAKNIQYF. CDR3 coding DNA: TGCAGCGTTGTCGCCAAAAACATTCAGTACTTC.

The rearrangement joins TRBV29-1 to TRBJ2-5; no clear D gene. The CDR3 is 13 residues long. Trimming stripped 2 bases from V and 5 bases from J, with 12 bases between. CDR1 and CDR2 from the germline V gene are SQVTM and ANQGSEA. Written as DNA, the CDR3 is TGCAGCGTTGAACTGGACGCGGCGGAGACCCAGTACTTC. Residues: CSVELDAAETQYF.

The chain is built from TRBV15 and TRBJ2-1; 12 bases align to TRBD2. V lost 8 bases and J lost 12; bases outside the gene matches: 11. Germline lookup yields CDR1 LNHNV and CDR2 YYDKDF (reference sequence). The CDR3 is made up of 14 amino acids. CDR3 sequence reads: CATAGLAGPWVQFF. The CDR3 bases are TGTGCCACCGCTGGACTAGCGGGGCCCTGGGTGCAGTTCTTC.

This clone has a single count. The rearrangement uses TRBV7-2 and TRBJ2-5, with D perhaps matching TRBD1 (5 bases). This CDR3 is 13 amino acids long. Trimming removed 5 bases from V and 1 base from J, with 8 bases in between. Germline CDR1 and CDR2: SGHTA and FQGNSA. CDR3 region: CASSIQAQETQYF. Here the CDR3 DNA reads TGTGCCAGCAGCATACAGGCCCAAGAGACCCAGTACTTC. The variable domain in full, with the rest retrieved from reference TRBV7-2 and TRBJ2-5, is GAGVSQSPSNKVTEKGKDVELRCDPISGHTALYWYRQSLGQGLEFLIYFQGNSAPDKSGLPSDRFSAERTGGSVSTLTIQRTQQEDSAVYLCASSIQAQETQYFGPGTRLLVL.

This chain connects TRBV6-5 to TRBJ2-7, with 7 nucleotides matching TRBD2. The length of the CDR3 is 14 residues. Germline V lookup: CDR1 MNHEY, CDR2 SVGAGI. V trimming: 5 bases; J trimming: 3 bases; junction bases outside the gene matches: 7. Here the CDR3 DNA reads TGTGCCAGCAGTCCGTATGAGCGGGACTACGAGCAGTACTTC. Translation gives CASSPYERDYEQYF.

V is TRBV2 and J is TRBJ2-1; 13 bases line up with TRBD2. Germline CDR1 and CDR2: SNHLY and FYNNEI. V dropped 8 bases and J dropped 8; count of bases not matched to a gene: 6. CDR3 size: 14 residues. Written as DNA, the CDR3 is TGTGCCAGCTACGGACTAGCGGGAGTATATGAGCAGTTCTTC. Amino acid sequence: CASYGLAGVYEQFF. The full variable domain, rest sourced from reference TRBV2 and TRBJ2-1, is EPEVTQTPSHQVTQMGQEVILRCVPISNHLYFYWYRQILGQKVEFLVSFYNNEISEKSEIFDDQFSVERPDGSNFTLKIRSTKLEDSAMYFCASYGLAGVYEQFFGPGTRLTVL.

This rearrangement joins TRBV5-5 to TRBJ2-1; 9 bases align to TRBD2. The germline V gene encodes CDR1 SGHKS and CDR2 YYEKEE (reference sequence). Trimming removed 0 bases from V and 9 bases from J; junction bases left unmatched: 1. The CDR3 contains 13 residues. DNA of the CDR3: TGTGCCAGCAGCTTGGAAGCGGGGGGTGAGCAGTTCTTC. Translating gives CASSLEAGGEQFF.

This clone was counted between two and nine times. The CDR3 loop is CATDRVGTEAFF. As DNA, the CDR3 is TGTGCCACGGACAGGGTAGGAACTGAAGCTTTCTTT. The chain links TRBV14 to TRBJ1-1; 8 nucleotides line up with TRBD1. The V gene's germline CDR1 is SGHDN and CDR2 FVKESK. The trim removed 10 bases at V and 5 bases at J, leaving 6 bases unmatched. The CDR3 covers 12 residues.

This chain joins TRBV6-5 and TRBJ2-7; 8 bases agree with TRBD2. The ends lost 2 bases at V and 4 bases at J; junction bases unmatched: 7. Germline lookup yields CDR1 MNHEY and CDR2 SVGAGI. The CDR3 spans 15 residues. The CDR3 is CASSYSSGGLYEQYF. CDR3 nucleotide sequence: TGTGCCAGCAGTTACAGCAGCGGGGGACTTTACGAGCAGTACTTC.

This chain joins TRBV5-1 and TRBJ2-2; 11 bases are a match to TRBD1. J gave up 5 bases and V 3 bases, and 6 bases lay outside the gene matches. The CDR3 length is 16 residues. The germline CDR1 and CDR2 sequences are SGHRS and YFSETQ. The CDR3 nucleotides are TGCGCCAGCAGCTCGACCGGGACAGGGGGGACCGGGGAGCTGTTTTTT. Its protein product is CASSSTGTGGTGELFF.

CDR3 loop: CASSTGLAGSVETQYF. The CDR3 region has the DNA TGTGCCAGCAGCACCGGACTAGCGGGGTCTGTAGAGACCCAGTACTTC. V gene TRBV7-9 combines with J gene TRBJ2-5; 12 bases are shared with TRBD2. CDR3 length equals 16 residues. J gave up 4 bases and V 5 bases, and 8 bases lay outside the gene matches. Germline loops: CDR1 SEHNR, CDR2 FQNEAQ (reference sequence).